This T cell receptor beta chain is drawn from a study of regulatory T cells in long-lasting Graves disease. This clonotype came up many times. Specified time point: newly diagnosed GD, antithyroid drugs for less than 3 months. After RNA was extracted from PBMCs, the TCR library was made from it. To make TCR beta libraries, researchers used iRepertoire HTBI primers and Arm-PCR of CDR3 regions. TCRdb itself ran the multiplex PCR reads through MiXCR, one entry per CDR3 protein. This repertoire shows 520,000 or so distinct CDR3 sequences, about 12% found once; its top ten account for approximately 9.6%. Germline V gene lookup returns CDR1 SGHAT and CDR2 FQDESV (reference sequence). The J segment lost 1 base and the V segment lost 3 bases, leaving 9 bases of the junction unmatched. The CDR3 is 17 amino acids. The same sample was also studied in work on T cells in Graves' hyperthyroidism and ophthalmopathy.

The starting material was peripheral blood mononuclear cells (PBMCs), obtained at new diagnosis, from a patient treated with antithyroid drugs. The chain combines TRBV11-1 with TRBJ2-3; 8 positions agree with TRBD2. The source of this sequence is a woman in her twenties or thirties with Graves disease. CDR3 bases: TGTGCCAGCAGCTTGAGCTATAGCGGGGCTGGCACAGATACGCAGTATTTT. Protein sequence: CASSLSYSGAGTDTQYF.